A selection of T cell receptor beta chains follows, all from one sample in a study of T cell repertoires in cytomegalovirus infection. TCRdb reprocessed the reads via MiXCR and lists one record per CDR3 protein. The sample contains around 180,000 distinct CDR3 sequences, roughly 19% of which appear only once. The sample taken for sequencing was PBMCs. The receptor set was obtained from a human donor in good health (CMV status not recorded). Some clones in this sample may be carry-over from other donors' samples. Both conserved end residues are part of each CDR3. A D gene is named only where the DNA matches it firmly. A clone size is listed for some rows: how often the clone was seen (once, few, many), or a class if it is expanded.

size: few
V: TRBV7-8
J: TRBJ2-1
D: -
DNA: TGTGCCGGCCGTCGGCTGAGTTCCTACAATGAGCAGTTCTTC
CDR3: CAGRRLSSYNEQFF

size: many
V: TRBV19
J: TRBJ2-5
D: TRBD1
DNA: TGTGCCAGTAGGGACAGGGGGCGCGGAGAGACCCAGTACTTC
CDR3: CASRDRGRGETQYF

size: few
V: TRBV29-1
J: TRBJ2-3
D: TRBD2
DNA: TGCAGCGCAACTGAAACTAGCGGGGTCATCACAGATACGCAGTATTTT
CDR3: CSATETSGVITDTQYF

size: few
V: TRBV19
J: TRBJ1-1
D: -
DNA: TGTGCCAGTAGTATAACCCCAAGTCCCACTGAAGCTTTCTTT
CDR3: CASSITPSPTEAFF

size: -
V: TRBV7-2
J: TRBJ2-5
D: TRBD2
DNA: TGTGCCAGCAGCTTAGCGGGTAGCGGGAGTGAGACCCAGTACTTC
CDR3: CASSLAGSGSETQYF

size: few
V: TRBV29-1
J: TRBJ2-1
D: -
DNA: TGCAGCGTCGAAAAAACGAACTACAATGAGCAGTTCTTC
CDR3: CSVEKTNYNEQFF

size: -
V: TRBV10-2
J: TRBJ1-1
D: -
DNA: TGTGCCAGCATAGCCGAACAGGTCGGAATTCCTGAAGCTTTCTTT
CDR3: CASIAEQVGIPEAFF

size: -
V: TRBV15
J: TRBJ2-4
D: TRBD1
DNA: TGTGCCACCAGCAGAGCCGGGACAGGGACAAACATTCAGTACTTC
CDR3: CATSRAGTGTNIQYF

size: -
V: TRBV9
J: TRBJ1-6
D: TRBD1
DNA: TGTGCCAGCAGCGTGGGACAGGGGGCTTCACCCCTCCACTTT
CDR3: CASSVGQGASPLHF

size: -
V: TRBV7-9
J: TRBJ2-1
D: TRBD2
DNA: TGTGCCAGCAGCTCTTGGGAGGGCGGGAATGAGCAGTTCTTC
CDR3: CASSSWEGGNEQFF

size: -
V: TRBV7-9
J: TRBJ2-3
D: TRBD2
DNA: TGTGCCAGCATTTTAGCGGGGGACACAGATACGCAGTATTTT
CDR3: CASILAGDTDTQYF

size: -
V: TRBV4-2
J: TRBJ1-6
D: -
DNA: TGTGCCAGCAGCCAAGCATGGAACCGGGAGAATAATTCACCCCTCCACTTT
CDR3: CASSQAWNRENNSPLHF

size: few
V: TRBV28
J: TRBJ2-7
D: TRBD2
DNA: TGTGCCAGCAGCCGGCGGGGGGGCAACTACGAGCAGTACTTC
CDR3: CASSRRGGNYEQYF

size: many
V: TRBV12-3/TRBV12-4
J: TRBJ1-3
D: -
DNA: TGTGCCAGCAGTTGGGGAGGCGGGAGGGCTGGAAACACCATATATTTT
CDR3: CASSWGGGRAGNTIYF

size: -
V: TRBV2
J: TRBJ1-2
D: -
DNA: TGTGCCAGCAGTGAATTTCAGATCCACTTCTTCTATGGCTACACCTTC
CDR3: CASSEFQIHFFYGYTF

size: many
V: TRBV7-2
J: TRBJ1-2
D: -
DNA: TGTGCCAGCAGCTTATCCCCGGGGGCTCAAGACTATGGCTACACCTTC
CDR3: CASSLSPGAQDYGYTF